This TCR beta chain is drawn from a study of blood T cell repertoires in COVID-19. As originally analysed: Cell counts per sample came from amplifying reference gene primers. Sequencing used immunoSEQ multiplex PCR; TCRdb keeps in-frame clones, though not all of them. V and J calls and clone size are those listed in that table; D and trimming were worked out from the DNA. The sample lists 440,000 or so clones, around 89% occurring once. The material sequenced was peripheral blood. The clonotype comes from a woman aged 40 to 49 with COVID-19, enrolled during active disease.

The CDR3 DNA sequence: TGTGCCAGCTTCACAGGGGCTGGAAACACCATATATTTT. This translates into CASFTGAGNTIYF. The rearrangement joins TRBV18 to TRBJ1-3, with 7 bases lining up with TRBD1. Looked up from germline, CDR1 is KGHSH and CDR2 is LQKENI. The V gene end was trimmed by 7 bases and the J gene end by 2 bases; junction bases not matched to a gene: 2. This CDR3 is built from 13 residues.